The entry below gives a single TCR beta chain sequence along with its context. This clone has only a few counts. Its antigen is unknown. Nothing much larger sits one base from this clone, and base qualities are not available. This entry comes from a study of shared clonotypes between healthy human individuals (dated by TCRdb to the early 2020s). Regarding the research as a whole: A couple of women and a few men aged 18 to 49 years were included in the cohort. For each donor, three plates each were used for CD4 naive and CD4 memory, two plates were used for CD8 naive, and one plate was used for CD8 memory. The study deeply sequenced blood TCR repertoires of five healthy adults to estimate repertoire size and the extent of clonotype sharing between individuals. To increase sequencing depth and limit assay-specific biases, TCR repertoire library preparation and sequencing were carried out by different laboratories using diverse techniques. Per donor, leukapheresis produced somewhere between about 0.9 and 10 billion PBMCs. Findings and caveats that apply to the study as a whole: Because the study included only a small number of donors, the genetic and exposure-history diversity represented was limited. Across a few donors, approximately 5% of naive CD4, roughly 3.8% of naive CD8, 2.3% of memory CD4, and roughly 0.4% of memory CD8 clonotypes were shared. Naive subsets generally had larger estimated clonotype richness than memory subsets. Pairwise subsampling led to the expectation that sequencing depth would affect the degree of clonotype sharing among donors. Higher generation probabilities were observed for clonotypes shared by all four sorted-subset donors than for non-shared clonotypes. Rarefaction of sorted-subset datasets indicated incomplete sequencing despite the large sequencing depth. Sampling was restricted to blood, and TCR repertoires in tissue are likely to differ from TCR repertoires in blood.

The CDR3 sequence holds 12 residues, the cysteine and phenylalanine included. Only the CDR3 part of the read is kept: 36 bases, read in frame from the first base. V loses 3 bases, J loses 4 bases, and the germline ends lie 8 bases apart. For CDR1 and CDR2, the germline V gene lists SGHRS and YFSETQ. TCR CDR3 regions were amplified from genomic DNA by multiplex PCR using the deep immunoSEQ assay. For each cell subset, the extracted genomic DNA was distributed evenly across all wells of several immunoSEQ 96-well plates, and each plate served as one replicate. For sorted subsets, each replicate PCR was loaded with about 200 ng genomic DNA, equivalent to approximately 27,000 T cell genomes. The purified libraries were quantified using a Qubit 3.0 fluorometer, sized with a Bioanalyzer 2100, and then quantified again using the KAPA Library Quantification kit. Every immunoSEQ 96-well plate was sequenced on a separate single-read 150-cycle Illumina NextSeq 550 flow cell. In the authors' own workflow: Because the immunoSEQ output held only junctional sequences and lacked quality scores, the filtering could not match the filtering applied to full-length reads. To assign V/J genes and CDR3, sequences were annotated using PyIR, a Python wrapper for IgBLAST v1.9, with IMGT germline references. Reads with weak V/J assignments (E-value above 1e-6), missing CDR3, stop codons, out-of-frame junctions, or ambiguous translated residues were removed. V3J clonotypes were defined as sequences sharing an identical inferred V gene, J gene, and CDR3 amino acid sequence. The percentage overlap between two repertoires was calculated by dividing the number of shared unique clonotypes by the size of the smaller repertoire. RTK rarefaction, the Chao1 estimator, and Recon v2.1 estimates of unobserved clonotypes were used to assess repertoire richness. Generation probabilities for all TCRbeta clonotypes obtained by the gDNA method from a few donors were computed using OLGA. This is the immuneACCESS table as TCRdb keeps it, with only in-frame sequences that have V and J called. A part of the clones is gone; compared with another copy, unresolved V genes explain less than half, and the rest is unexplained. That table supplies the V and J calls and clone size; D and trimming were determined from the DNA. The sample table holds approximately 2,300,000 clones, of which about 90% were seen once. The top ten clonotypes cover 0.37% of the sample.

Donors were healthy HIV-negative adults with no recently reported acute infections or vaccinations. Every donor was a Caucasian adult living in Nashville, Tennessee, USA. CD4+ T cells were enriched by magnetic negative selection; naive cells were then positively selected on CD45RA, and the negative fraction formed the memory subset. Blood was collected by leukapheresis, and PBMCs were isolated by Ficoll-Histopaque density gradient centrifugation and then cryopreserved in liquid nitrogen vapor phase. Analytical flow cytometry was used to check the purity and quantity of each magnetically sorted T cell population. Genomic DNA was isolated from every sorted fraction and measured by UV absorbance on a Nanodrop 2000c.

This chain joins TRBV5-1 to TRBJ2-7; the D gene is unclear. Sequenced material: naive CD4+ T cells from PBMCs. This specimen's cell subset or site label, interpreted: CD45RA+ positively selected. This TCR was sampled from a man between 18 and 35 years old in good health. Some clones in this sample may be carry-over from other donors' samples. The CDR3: CASSSTQYEQYF. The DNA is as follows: TGCGCCAGCAGCTCCACCCAGTACGAGCAGTACTTC. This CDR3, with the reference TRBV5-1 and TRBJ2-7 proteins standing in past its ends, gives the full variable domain KAGVTQTPRYLIKTRGQQVTLSCSPISGHRSVSWYQQTPGQGLQFLFEYFSETQRNKGNFPGRFSGRQFSNSRSEMNVSTLELGDSALYLCASSSTQYEQYFGPGTRLTVT.